The TCR beta chain under discussion was sequenced for a study of tumor and adjacent non-tumor tissue in lung cancer. Per the germline V gene, CDR1 is MNHEY and CDR2 is SVGAGI. The CDR3 length is 15 residues. The template was RNA from unsorted bulk tissue. This non-tumor lung sample came from over 3 cm beyond the tumor edge. TCRbeta libraries were built with three rounds of nested PCR, modified from ARM-PCR. TCRdb called the multiplex PCR reads again in MiXCR, with one record for every CDR3 protein. Among about 86,000 distinct CDR3 sequences, 76% were seen once, and the ten largest hold just over 20%. With respect to this clonotype: One end of the junction does not line up with germline, which may come from a read error.

The receptor's source is a woman aged 45-60 years with non-small cell lung cancer. V and J are TRBV6-5 and TRBJ2-1; 8 nucleotides agree with TRBD2. The sequencing sample was made of distant non-tumor lung tissue. In nucleotides, the CDR3 is TGTGACAGCAGTTATACGGCGGGAGGAGGAAATGAGCAGTTCTTC. Its translation is CDSSYTAGGGNEQFF.